This T cell receptor (beta chain) came from a study of blood T cell repertoires in COVID-19 (dated by TCRdb to the early 2020s). Describing the broader study: Samples covering the acute and convalescent phases of COVID-19 were provided by collaborators in the United States, Italy and Spain. The material from the prospective study consisted of cDNA or gDNA derived from T cells, B-cell-depleted T cells, or PBMCs. Subjects who had been exposed to COVID-19, were actively infected with it, or had recovered from it provided the deeply sampled blood TCRbeta repertoires that made up the dataset. The repertoires were released in a freely available public database meant as a resource for research on the immune response to SARS-CoV-2. The samples were drawn from the first 160 participants of the ongoing ImmuneRACE study and from 1,200 or so subjects provided by 6 global collaborators. Nearly every sample came with metadata listing a de-identified subject ID, COVID-19 status, age in years and sex. Where HLA class I and class II types were available, the types were taken from metadata supplied by the sample provider, not from assay-based typing.

The immunoSEQ Assay, a bias-controlled multiplex PCR, was used to amplify TCRbeta CDR3 regions from genomic DNA. The study's own analysis went as follows. Within the assay, amplification of reference gene primers was used to estimate how many nucleated cells each sample contained. Sequence reads were collapsed and filtered to measure the absolute abundance of every unique TCRbeta CDR3 rearrangement. For each sample, productive Simpson clonality was calculated as the square root of Simpson's diversity index over productive rearrangements. In TCRdb, the immuneACCESS table is reduced to in-frame sequences with V and J assigned. These tables do not hold every clone; where another copy was compared, an unresolved V gene accounts for under half, and the others remain unexplained. That table supplies the V and J calls and clone size; D and trimming were determined from the DNA. For this sample the table gives about 61,000 clones, of which around nine tenths were detected only once. Over 20% of the sample goes to the ten largest clones.

Whole blood was collected in K2EDTA tubes by collaborating institutions according to the institutions' own protocols. For TCRbeta analysis, collaborator samples were shipped as frozen whole blood, as isolated PBMCs, or as DNA extracted from either sample type. Looking up the germline V gene (reference sequence) yields CDR1 MNHEY and CDR2 SMNVEV. Germline trimming amounts to 5 bases on V and 3 bases on J, with 1 as the count of junction bases outside the gene matches. The CDR3 has 13 amino acids, counting the end cysteine and phenylalanine. The CDR3 DNA has 39 bases and is translated from base 1. Of note for this clone: Its antigen remains undetermined. Base quality data are lacking; no much larger clone is found one base away.

Beyond this particular receptor, the publication reports: The amount of clinical and demographic metadata varied by source and participant and was provided uncurated.

Sample: peripheral blood. The receptor was isolated from a woman aged 50 to 60 with active or convalescent COVID-19. The receptor chain draws on TRBV27 and TRBJ1-2; TRBD1 aligns with 9 central bases. The nucleotide sequence reads as follows: TGTGCCAGCAGTCGACAGGGGGACTATGGCTACACCTTC. This codes for CASSRQGDYGYTF.